Listed below are T cell receptor beta chains from one sample, sequenced in a study of OX40 agonist ivuxolimab in advanced cancers. Libraries were prepared by immunoSEQ multiplex PCR; TCRdb keeps only in-frame clonotypes and omits some of them. The sample records about 150,000 clones, 94% being singletons. This specimen was CD4+ or CD8+ T cells sorted from blood, taken in a trial of the OX40 agonist ivuxolimab. These receptors were collected from an adult with an advanced solid tumor such as melanoma, head and neck, liver or kidney cancer. CDR3s include the opening cysteine and the closing phenylalanine or tryptophan. The D gene is left open where the match is weak. Clone size, where shown, is once, few, many, or a class for clones that have expanded.

D gene	clone size	V gene	CDR3 length	J gene	CDR3 DNA	CDR3 protein
NA	NA	TRBV7-9	16	TRBJ2-7	TGTGCCAGCAGCTCCGGGCTCCGGGTTCTGACCTACGAGCAGTACTTC	CASSSGLRVLTYEQYF
TRBD1	NA	TRBV6-5	16	TRBJ2-7	TGTGCCAGCAGTTATTCGACAGGGTCCTTTCCCTACGAGCAGTACTTC	CASSYSTGSFPYEQYF
TRBD2	few	TRBV7-2	16	TRBJ2-2	TGTGCCAGCACCCCGCCGAGCGGGAGTTTTACCGGGGAGCTGTTTTTT	CASTPPSGSFTGELFF
TRBD1	NA	TRBV7-2	14	TRBJ2-1	TGTGCCAGCAGCCCAGGACAGGGAAAATATGAGCAGTTCTTC	CASSPGQGKYEQFF
NA	NA	TRBV4-2	17	TRBJ1-1	TGTGCCAGCAGCCTGAGGGAGGGAGAGGGTCTGAACACTGAAGCTTTCTTT	CASSLREGEGLNTEAFF
TRBD2	NA	TRBV6-6	14	TRBJ2-7	TGTGCCAGCAGTGGGACTAGCGGAGCCTACGAGCAGTACTTC	CASSGTSGAYEQYF
NA	once	TRBV18	14	TRBJ1-1	TGTGCCAGCTCACCACGAGGATGGTACACTGAAGCTTTCTTT	CASSPRGWYTEAFF
TRBD2	NA	TRBV6-5	16	TRBJ2-3	TGTGCCAGCAGTTACGTGGCGGGGGGGGTGGCAGATACGCAGTATTTT	CASSYVAGGVADTQYF
NA	NA	TRBV9	15	TRBJ1-1	TGTGCCAGCAGCGTAGAGCAGGGTGAATACACTGAAGCTTTCTTT	CASSVEQGEYTEAFF
TRBD2	NA	TRBV4-2	17	TRBJ2-5	TGTGCCAGCAGCTCTACTGGATATAGCGGGAGAGCAGAGACCCAGTACTTC	CASSSTGYSGRAETQYF
TRBD1	once	TRBV6-5	13	TRBJ2-5	TGTGCCAGCAGTACAGGGGTTCTCGAGACCCAGTACTTC	CASSTGVLETQYF
NA	NA	TRBV4-1	15	TRBJ1-2	TGCGCCAGCAGTTCACTCAGGGGTCCGAACTATGGCTACACCTTC	CASSSLRGPNYGYTF
NA	NA	TRBV21-1	9	TRBJ2-7	TGTGCCAGCAGCCGGTGTTATTACTTC	CASSRCYYF
NA	NA	TRBV9	12	TRBJ2-3	TGTGCCAGCAGCGTAGACGCAGATACGCAGTATTTT	CASSVDADTQYF
NA	NA	TRBV18	16	TRBJ2-1	TGTGCCAGCTCACCAGGTGACGGGGGCGCCTACAATGAGCAGTTCTTC	CASSPGDGGAYNEQFF
NA	NA	TRBV5-8	14	TRBJ1-3	TGTGCCAGCAGCTTGATGGGCTCTGGAAACACCATATATTTT	CASSLMGSGNTIYF
NA	NA	TRBV10-1	11	TRBJ2-2	TGCGCCAGCCGCAATACCGGGGAGCTGTTTTTT	CASRNTGELFF
NA	NA	TRBV9	13	TRBJ2-1	TGTGCCAGCAGCTCCAGGGGGGAAAATGAGCAGTTCTTC	CASSSRGENEQFF
NA	NA	TRBV6-5	13	TRBJ2-7	TGTGCCAGCAGTTACTTCCTGGGTTCCGAGCAGTACTTC	CASSYFLGSEQYF
NA	NA	TRBV7-2	13	TRBJ1-1	TGTGCCAGCAGCTTAGAACCCGATTCTGAAGCTTTCTTT	CASSLEPDSEAFF
NA	few	TRBV7-9	13	TRBJ1-1	TGTGCCAGCAGCTTGCGGGCCGGCACTGAAGCTTTCTTT	CASSLRAGTEAFF
TRBD1	NA	TRBV28	16	TRBJ2-7	TGTGCCAGCACCGGCTTTGGGGACAGGGCCTCCTACGAGCAGTACTTC	CASTGFGDRASYEQYF
TRBD1	NA	TRBV5-4	15	TRBJ1-3	TGTGCCAGCAGCCCTGGGACAGAGACTGGAAACACCATATATTTT	CASSPGTETGNTIYF
NA	NA	TRBV7-3	16	TRBJ2-3	TGTGCCAGCAGTCTTCAACGGACCTTTAGCACAGATACGCAGTATTTT	CASSLQRTFSTDTQYF
NA	NA	TRBV4-1	14	TRBJ1-1	TGCGCCAGCAGCCAATATCGTGGGGACACTGAAGCTTTCTTT	CASSQYRGDTEAFF
NA	NA	TRBV6-1	14	TRBJ1-5	TGTGCCAGCAGCAGGATGGGACTAGAAGATCCCCAGCATTTT	CASSRMGLEDPQHF
TRBD1	NA	TRBV6-5	16	TRBJ2-2	TGTGCCAGCAGTTGGCAGGGGGCGGTGAGCACCGGGGAGCTGTTTTTT	CASSWQGAVSTGELFF
NA	NA	TRBV5-1	14	TRBJ1-1	TGCGCCAGCAGCTTGGCCTGGGGGGACCCTGAAGCTTTCTTT	CASSLAWGDPEAFF
NA	NA	TRBV7-3	15	TRBJ1-1	TGTGCCAGCAGCTTACGCCAGCTTAAGAACACTGAAGCTTTCTTT	CASSLRQLKNTEAFF
TRBD1	NA	TRBV9	20	TRBJ2-6	TGTGCCAGCAGCGTATGGGGGCTAAGGGGGCTAACCCCTGGGGCCAACGTCCTGACTTTC	CASSVWGLRGLTPGANVLTF
TRBD2	NA	TRBV6-1	14	TRBJ2-1	TGTGCCAGCCCGACTAGCGGGATTCGCGATGAGCAGTTCTTC	CASPTSGIRDEQFF
NA	NA	TRBV7-2	15	TRBJ1-5	TGTGCCAGCAGCTCACAGGGTTTCGGCAATCAGCCCCAGCATTTT	CASSSQGFGNQPQHF
TRBD2	NA	TRBV4-3	17	TRBJ2-7	TGCGCCAGCAGCCAAGATTCACAACTAGCGGGAAACTACGAGCAGTACTTC	CASSQDSQLAGNYEQYF
TRBD2	NA	TRBV4-3	19	TRBJ2-5	TGCGCCAGCAGCCAAGGCCCCCCGGGGAGCGGGAGGATGGTGGAGACCCAGTACTTC	CASSQGPPGSGRMVETQYF
NA	NA	TRBV5-4	14	TRBJ1-1	TGTGCCAGCAGCTTGGTAGGGCAAAACACTGAAGCTTTCTTT	CASSLVGQNTEAFF
NA	NA	TRBV30	11	TRBJ1-2	TGTGCCTGGACCGTTAACTATGGCTACACCTTC	CAWTVNYGYTF
TRBD2	NA	TRBV14	18	TRBJ2-3	TGTGCCAGCAGCCACCGAAGACTAGCGGGGGAGAGGACAGATACGCAGTATTTT	CASSHRRLAGERTDTQYF
NA	NA	TRBV11-2	14	TRBJ2-3	TGTGCCAGCAGCCCCTCCCGACCCACAGATACGCAGTATTTT	CASSPSRPTDTQYF
NA	once	TRBV4-1	15	TRBJ1-1	TGCGCCAGCAGCCAAGGGGGACGGAAGAACACTGAAGCTTTCTTT	CASSQGGRKNTEAFF
NA	NA	TRBV6-5	15	TRBJ1-1	TGTGCCAGCAGTTACGGGGGGGCGATGAACACTGAAGCTTTCTTT	CASSYGGAMNTEAFF
TRBD2	NA	TRBV28	13	TRBJ2-1	TGTGCCAGCAGTTTAGGGGGGGGCAATGAGCAGTTCTTC	CASSLGGGNEQFF
TRBD1	NA	TRBV19	16	TRBJ1-3	TGTGCCAGTAGATCCCTGGGACAGCGCTCTGGAAACACCATATATTTT	CASRSLGQRSGNTIYF
NA	NA	TRBV5-6	12	TRBJ1-2	TGTGCCAGCAGCACGGGGTACTACGGCTACACCTTC	CASSTGYYGYTF
NA	NA	TRBV5-1	15	TRBJ2-5	TGCGCCAGCAGCTTGGGTCAGGGATCGGGAGAGACCCAGTACTTC	CASSLGQGSGETQYF
TRBD1	NA	TRBV27	13	TRBJ2-1	TGTGCCAGTACCTCGGGACAGGGGAATGAGCAGTTCTTC	CASTSGQGNEQFF
TRBD2	NA	TRBV5-4	14	TRBJ2-5	TGTGCCAGCAGCCCTAGCGGGTGGAAGGGGACCCAGTACTTC	CASSPSGWKGTQYF
TRBD1	NA	TRBV7-2	14	TRBJ1-1	TGTGCCAGCAGCTCGGACAGGAGGAACACTGAAGCTTTCTTT	CASSSDRRNTEAFF
NA	NA	TRBV6-5	12	TRBJ1-5	TGTGCCACCCGGTCGGGCAATCAGCCCCAGCATTTT	CATRSGNQPQHF
TRBD1	NA	TRBV6-5	14	TRBJ1-5	TGTGCCAGCAGTTACGGGGCAGGGGGTCAGCCCCAGCATTTT	CASSYGAGGQPQHF
NA	once	TRBV5-1	13	TRBJ2-7	TGCGCCAGCAGCCTAACTTCGCCTTACGAGCAGTACTTC	CASSLTSPYEQYF
TRBD2	NA	TRBV7-2	13	TRBJ2-7	TGTGCCAGCAGCTCCGACCGGGGGGGCGAGCAGTACTTC	CASSSDRGGEQYF
NA	NA	TRBV5-8	15	TRBJ2-5	TGTGCCAGCAGCTCCCTTCAGCGGGTGGAAAAGACCCAGTACTTC	CASSSLQRVEKTQYF
TRBD2	NA	TRBV6-6	12	TRBJ2-5	TGTGCCAGCGGGGGGGAGGGAAAGACCCAGTACTTC	CASGGEGKTQYF
NA	NA	TRBV18	13	TRBJ2-7	TGTGCCAGCTCAGGCGGGTCCTCCTACGAGCAGTACTTC	CASSGGSSYEQYF
TRBD2	NA	TRBV4-1	18	TRBJ2-1	TGCGCCAGCAGCCAAGATCAAGAGCGGGAGGGCCGCTACAATGAGCAGTTCTTC	CASSQDQEREGRYNEQFF
TRBD2	NA	TRBV5-4	16	TRBJ2-5	TGTGCCAGCAGCCCAGGACTAGCGGGAGAGCAAGAGACCCAGTACTTC	CASSPGLAGEQETQYF
NA	NA	TRBV7-2	15	TRBJ1-5	TGTGCCAGCAGCGTAGGCCCGGGGAGGTATCAGCCCCAGCATTTT	CASSVGPGRYQPQHF